These 16 T cell receptor beta chains came from one sample sequenced in a study of neurological immune-mediated disorders. TCRdb analysed the 5' RACE reads with MiXCR anew, one entry per CDR3 protein. The sample lists around 47,000 distinct CDR3 sequences, more than 9.5% occurring once. Sequencing input: PBMCs. Every receptor here comes from a female donor in good health.

In its sample, this clonotype was seen many times. The V gene is TRBV20-1, the J gene TRBJ2-3; TRBD2 agrees at 8 bases. Per the germline V gene, CDR1 is DFQATT and CDR2 is SNEGSKA (reference sequence). The length of the CDR3 is 14 residues. V shed 3 bases, J shed 3 bases, and the junction held 5 bases outside the gene matches. Here the CDR3 reads CSASIGRETDTQYF. CDR3 in DNA: TGCAGTGCTAGCATCGGGAGGGAAACAGATACGCAGTATTTT.

This clonotype was detected a few times. This chain joins TRBV7-9 and TRBJ1-1; D not resolved. This CDR3 is 15 amino acids long. V lost 2 bases and J 5 bases, leaving 15 bases between the germline ends. CDR1 is SEHNR, CDR2 FQNEAQ, per germline (reference sequence). CDR3 sequence (DNA): TGTGCCAGCAGCTTAATCCCACAAGGATGGACTGAAGCTTTCTTT. Translated, it gives CASSLIPQGWTEAFF.

The chain has TRBV20-1 and TRBJ1-1; the D gene is possibly TRBD1 (5 bases). This CDR3 contains 17 residues. The ends were cut back, 5 bases at V and 11 bases at J, with 33 bases in the middle. Germline CDR1 is DFQATT and CDR2 is SNEGSKA (reference sequence). As DNA, the CDR3 is TGCAGTGCTTCAAGTGCGGGTGAGCAGGGCGGTCGCGGGGAGGCTTTCTTT. It yields the protein CSASSAGEQGGRGEAFF.

This clonotype has more than one count but fewer than ten. This sequence joins TRBV7-2 and TRBJ2-1, with a tentative D call TRBD2 (6 bases). This CDR3 has 16 amino acids. Germline V gene lookup returns CDR1 SGHTA and CDR2 FQGNSA. V was pared by 1 base and J by 0 bases, with 10 bases between. The CDR3 protein is CASSLGAGISYNEQFF. CDR3 sequence (DNA): TGTGCCAGCAGCTTAGGTGCGGGGATCTCCTACAATGAGCAGTTCTTC.

This clonotype was detected ten times or more. This sequence joins TRBV15 and TRBJ2-2; 9 bases map to TRBD2. This CDR3 has 14 residues. Unmatched junction bases numbered 4, after V lost 3 bases and J lost 8 bases. Per germline, CDR1 LNHNV and CDR2 YYDKDF (reference sequence). CDR3 bases: TGTGCCACCAGCAGGTCTAGCGGGGCAGGGGAGCTGTTTTTT. Encoded protein: CATSRSSGAGELFF.

The sample holds many counts of this clonotype. The rearrangement uses TRBV6-5 and TRBJ1-3; no firm D call. CDR1 and CDR2 from the germline V gene are MNHEY and SVGAGI. V lost 0 bases to trimming and J lost 0 bases, with 9 bases between them. The CDR3 is made up of 16 amino acids. CDR3 nucleotide sequence: TGTGCCAGCAGTTACTCGGCCGGGATCTCTGGAAACACCATATATTTT. The encoded protein is CASSYSAGISGNTIYF.

This clonotype was detected many times. This chain connects TRBV5-1 to TRBJ1-1; D remains unclear. The CDR3 spans 12 residues. V gave up 5 bases and J gave up 3 bases, with 8 bases separating them. Germline-derived CDR1 and CDR2 are SGHRS and YFSETQ. CDR3 in amino acids: CASRLEHTEAFF. CDR3 bases: TGCGCCAGCAGGTTAGAGCACACTGAAGCTTTCTTT.

The sample holds many counts of this clonotype. The chain uses TRBV5-1 and TRBJ2-3; no definite D call. Deletions cut 4 bases from V and 2 bases from J, with 5 bases between. Germline-derived CDR1 and CDR2 are SGHRS and YFSETQ. This CDR3 comprises 12 residues. The CDR3 spells CASSANTDTQYF. The CDR3 DNA sequence: TGCGCCAGCAGCGCCAACACAGATACGCAGTATTTT.

This clonotype was seen repeatedly, ten times or more. The rearrangement uses TRBV5-1 and TRBJ1-1, with 7 positions matching TRBD1. Trimming removed 0 bases from V and 7 bases from J; junction bases left unmatched: 6. Germline V gene lookup returns CDR1 SGHRS and CDR2 YFSETQ. There are 14 residues in the CDR3. The CDR3 nucleotides read TGCGCCAGCAGCTTGGGAGGGCAGGGGGTTGAAGCTTTCTTT. Its protein product is CASSLGGQGVEAFF. Filled out from reference TRBV5-1 and TRBJ1-1, the complete variable domain reads KAGVTQTPRYLIKTRGQQVTLSCSPISGHRSVSWYQQTPGQGLQFLFEYFSETQRNKGNFPGRFSGRQFSNSRSEMNVSTLELGDSALYLCASSLGGQGVEAFFGQGTRLTVV.

This clonotype has a count of ten or more. The rearrangement joins TRBV20-1 to TRBJ1-1; D is uncertain. The CDR3 contains 14 residues. Germline assignment: CDR1 DFQATT and CDR2 SNEGSKA (reference sequence). The germline V and J ends were trimmed by 3 bases and 7 bases, with 18 bases remaining between them. CDR3: CSASGPGVSVEAFF. DNA of the CDR3: TGCAGTGCTAGCGGCCCGGGAGTGAGTGTTGAAGCTTTCTTT.

Ten or more counts support this clonotype. V gene TRBV27 combines with J gene TRBJ2-2; no clear D. The CDR3 is made up of 15 amino acids. Germline assignment: CDR1 MNHEY and CDR2 SMNVEV (reference sequence). V gave up 3 bases and J gave up 3 bases, with 11 bases separating them. The CDR3: CASSFYAFYTGELFF. The DNA for the CDR3 is TGTGCCAGCAGTTTTTACGCTTTCTACACCGGGGAGCTGTTTTTT.

This clonotype was detected ten times or more. The chain recombines TRBV27 with TRBJ2-7; D possibly corresponds to TRBD1 (6 bases). This CDR3 contains 14 residues. Germline V gene sequence: CDR1 MNHEY, CDR2 SMNVEV (reference sequence). V lost 2 bases to trimming and J lost 4 bases, with 12 bases between them. The DNA for the CDR3 is TGTGCCAGCAGTTTAGATAGGGGGTCGTACGAGCAGTACTTC. Protein: CASSLDRGSYEQYF.

There are many counts of this clonotype. The chain recombines TRBV2 with TRBJ2-7; D call uncertain. The CDR3 is made up of 12 amino acids. Germline V lookup: CDR1 SNHLY, CDR2 FYNNEI. V was shortened by 4 bases and J by 7 bases, with 11 bases between the two germline ends. The CDR3 DNA reads TGTGCCAGCAGTGGTCTAGGGTTTGAGCAGTACTTC. Its translation is CASSGLGFEQYF.

Points on this clonotype: A read error is possible here, since a much larger clone lies one base away. Here the CDR3 reads CASSLSGGAYNELFF. Written as DNA, the CDR3 is TGTGCCAGCAGCCTTAGCGGGGGGGCCTACAATGAGCTGTTCTTC. The chain carries TRBV3-1 and TRBJ2-1; 11 bases align to TRBD2. The CDR3 covers 15 residues. Germline V gives CDR1 LGHDT, CDR2 YNNKEL (reference sequence).

In this sample, this clonotype turned up many times. The CDR3 is CASSQDGNQPQHF. The CDR3 DNA reads as TGTGCCAGCAGCCAAGACGGCAATCAGCCCCAGCATTTT. V gene TRBV3-1 combines with J gene TRBJ1-5; no reliable D call. The CDR3 extends over 13 amino acids. The V and J ends lost 0 bases and 2 bases respectively, with 2 bases between them. Germline CDR1 and CDR2: LGHDT and YNNKEL (reference sequence).

The sample holds many counts of this clonotype. The J gene is TRBJ1-2, the V gene TRBV7-9; D unresolved. The germline V gene encodes CDR1 SEHNR and CDR2 FQNEAQ (reference sequence). CDR3 length: 13 amino acids. Trimming pared 1 base from V and 4 bases from J, leaving 7 bases between. The CDR3 DNA sequence: TGTGCCAGCAGCTTAGAAGTTGGCTATGGCTACACCTTC. This codes for CASSLEVGYGYTF.